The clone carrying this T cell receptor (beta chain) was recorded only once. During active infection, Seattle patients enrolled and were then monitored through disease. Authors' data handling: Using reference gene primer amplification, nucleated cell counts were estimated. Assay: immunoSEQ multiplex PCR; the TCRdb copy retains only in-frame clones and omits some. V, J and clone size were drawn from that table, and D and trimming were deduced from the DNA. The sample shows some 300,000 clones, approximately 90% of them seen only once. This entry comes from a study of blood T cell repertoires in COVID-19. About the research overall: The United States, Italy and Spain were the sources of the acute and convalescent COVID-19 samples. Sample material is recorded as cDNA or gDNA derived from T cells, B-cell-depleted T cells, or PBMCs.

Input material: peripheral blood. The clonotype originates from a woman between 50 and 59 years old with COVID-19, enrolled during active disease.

The CDR3 is CASSLGEAQYF. The CDR3 nucleotides are TGTGCCAGCAGCCTAGGCGAGGCCCAGTACTTC. The rearrangement uses TRBV7-8 and TRBJ2-5; D gene uncertain. From germline, CDR1 is SGHVS and CDR2 FQNEAQ. V gave up 5 bases and J gave up 9 bases, with 10 bases separating them. This CDR3 contains 11 residues.